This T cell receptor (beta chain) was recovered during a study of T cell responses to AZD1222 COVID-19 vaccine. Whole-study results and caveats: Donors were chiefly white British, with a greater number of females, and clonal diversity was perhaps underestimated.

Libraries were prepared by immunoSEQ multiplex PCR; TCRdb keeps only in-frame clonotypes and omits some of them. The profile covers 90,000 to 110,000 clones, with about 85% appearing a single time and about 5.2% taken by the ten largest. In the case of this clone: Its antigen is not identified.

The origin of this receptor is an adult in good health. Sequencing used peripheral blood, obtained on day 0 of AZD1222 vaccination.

CDR3 bases: TGTGCCAGAAGCTTGGACTTAGTGCTCCAGCGGGAGGATCCCGATGAGCAGTTCTTC. Protein: CARSLDLVLQREDPDEQFF. The V and J genes are TRBV5-3 and TRBJ2-1; 9 nucleotides line up with TRBD2. TRBV5-3 is given ORF status, its function remaining uncertain. V trimming: 0 bases; J trimming: 8 bases; junction bases outside the gene matches: 18. This CDR3 spans 19 amino acids.